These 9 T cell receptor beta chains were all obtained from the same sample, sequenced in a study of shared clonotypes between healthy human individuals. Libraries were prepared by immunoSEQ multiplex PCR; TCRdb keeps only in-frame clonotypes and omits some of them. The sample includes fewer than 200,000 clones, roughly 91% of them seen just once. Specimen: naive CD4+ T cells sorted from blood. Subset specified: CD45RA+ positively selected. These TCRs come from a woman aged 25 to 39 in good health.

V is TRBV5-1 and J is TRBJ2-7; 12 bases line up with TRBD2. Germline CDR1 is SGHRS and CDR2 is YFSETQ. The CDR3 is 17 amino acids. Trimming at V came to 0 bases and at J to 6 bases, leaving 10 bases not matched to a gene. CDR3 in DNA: TGCGCCAGCAGCTTGGTACCGGGACTAGCGGGTGACTTCGAGCAGTACTTC. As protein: CASSLVPGLAGDFEQYF.

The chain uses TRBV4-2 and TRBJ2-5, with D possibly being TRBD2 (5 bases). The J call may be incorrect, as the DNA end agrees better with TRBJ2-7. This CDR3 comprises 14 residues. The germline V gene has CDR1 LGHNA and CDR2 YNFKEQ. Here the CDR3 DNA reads TGTGCCAGCAGCCAAGCTCGGGGAGCCTTCGAGCAGTACTTC. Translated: CASSQARGAFEQYF.

CDR3 region: CASSLGRGGETQYF. For the CDR3, the DNA is TGTGCCAGCAGCTTAGGTCGAGGGGGAGAGACCCAGTACTTC. The J gene is TRBJ2-5, the V gene TRBV11-3, with D perhaps matching TRBD1 (6 bases). Germline V gene data show CDR1 as SGHNT and CDR2 as YENEEA. Trimming took 1 base from V and 4 from J, leaving 10 bases between them. CDR3 length: 14 amino acids.

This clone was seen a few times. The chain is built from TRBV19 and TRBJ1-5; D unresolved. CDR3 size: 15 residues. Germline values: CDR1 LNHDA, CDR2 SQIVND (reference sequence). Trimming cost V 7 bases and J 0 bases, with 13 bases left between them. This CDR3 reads CASMKGPLSNQPQHF. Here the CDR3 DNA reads TGTGCCAGTATGAAAGGGCCCCTTAGCAATCAGCCCCAGCATTTT.

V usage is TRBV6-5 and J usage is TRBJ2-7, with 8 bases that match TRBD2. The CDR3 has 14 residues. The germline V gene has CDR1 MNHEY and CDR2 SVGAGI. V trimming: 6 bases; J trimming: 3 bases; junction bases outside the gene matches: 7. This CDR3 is CASRPLGLDYEQYF. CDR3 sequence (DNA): TGTGCCAGCAGGCCATTGGGACTAGACTACGAGCAGTACTTC.

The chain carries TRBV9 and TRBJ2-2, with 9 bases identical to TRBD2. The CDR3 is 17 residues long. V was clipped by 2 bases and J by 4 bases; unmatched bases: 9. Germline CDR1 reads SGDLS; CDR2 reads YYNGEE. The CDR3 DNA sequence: TGTGCCAGCAGCGTCGTGCGGGAGGGCCCTTTCACCGGGGAGCTGTTTTTT. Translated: CASSVVREGPFTGELFF.

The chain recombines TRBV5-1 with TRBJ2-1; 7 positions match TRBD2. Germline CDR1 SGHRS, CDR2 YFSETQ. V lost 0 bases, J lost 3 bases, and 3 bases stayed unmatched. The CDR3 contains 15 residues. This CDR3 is CASSLGGGGYNEQFF. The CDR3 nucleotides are TGCGCCAGCAGCTTGGGTGGCGGGGGCTACAATGAGCAGTTCTTC.

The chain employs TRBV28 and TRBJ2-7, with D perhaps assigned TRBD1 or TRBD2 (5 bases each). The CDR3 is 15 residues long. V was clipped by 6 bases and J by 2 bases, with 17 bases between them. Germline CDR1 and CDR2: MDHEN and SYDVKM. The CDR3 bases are TGTGCCAGCAGGTCTGGGGGTTCGGGCACCTACGAGCAGTACTTC. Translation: CASRSGGSGTYEQYF.

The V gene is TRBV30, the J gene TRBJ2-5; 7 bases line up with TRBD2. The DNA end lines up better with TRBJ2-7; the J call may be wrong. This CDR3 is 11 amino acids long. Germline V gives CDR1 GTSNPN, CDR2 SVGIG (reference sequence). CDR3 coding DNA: TGTGCCTGGAGAGAGCGGGGCGAGCAGTACTTC. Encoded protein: CAWRERGEQYF.